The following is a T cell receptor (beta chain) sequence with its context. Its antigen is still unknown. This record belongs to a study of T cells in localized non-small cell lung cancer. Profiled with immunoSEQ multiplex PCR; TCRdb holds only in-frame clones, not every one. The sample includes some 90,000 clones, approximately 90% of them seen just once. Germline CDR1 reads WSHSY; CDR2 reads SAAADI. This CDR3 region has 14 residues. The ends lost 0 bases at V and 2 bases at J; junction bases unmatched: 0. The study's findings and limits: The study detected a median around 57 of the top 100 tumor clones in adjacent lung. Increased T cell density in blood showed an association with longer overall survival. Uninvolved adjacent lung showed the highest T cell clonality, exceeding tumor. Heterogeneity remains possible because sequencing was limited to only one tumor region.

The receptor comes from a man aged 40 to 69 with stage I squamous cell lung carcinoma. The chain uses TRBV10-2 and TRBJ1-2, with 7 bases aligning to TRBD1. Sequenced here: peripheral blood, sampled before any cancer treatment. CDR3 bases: TGCGCCAGCAGTGAGTCGGGACAGAACTATGGCTACACCTTC. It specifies CASSESGQNYGYTF.